What follows is one T cell receptor (beta chain) and its context. No antigen is known for it. This sample was taken from a study of cytomegalovirus exposure and HLA in healthy donors. Study-wide findings and caveats: The classifier was said to identify cytomegalovirus status with high specificity and sensitivity.

V trimming: 4 bases; J trimming: 4 bases; junction bases outside the gene matches: 0. In germline, CDR1 is ENHRY, CDR2 SYGVKD. This CDR3 region has 12 residues. The PCR had 60 Vbeta and 13 Jbeta primers. In the authors' workflow: Counted up in a later analysis, unique TCR beta chains came to about 80 million, with around 11 million shared. This table comes from immunoSEQ multiplex PCR, and its TCRdb copy is limited to in-frame clones, with some not included. The V and J calls and clone size were taken over from that table, and D and trimming were inferred from the DNA. The table includes under 100,000 clones, around two thirds detected once.

Sequenced: PBMCs. The gene calls are TRBV10-3 and TRBJ2-7; 8 bases map to TRBD1. This clonotype was sampled from a young woman in good health and CMV-seropositive. CDR3 sequence reads: CAISGTGYEQYF. The CDR3, as DNA: TGTGCCATCAGTGGGACAGGGTACGAGCAGTACTTC.